Listed below are T cell receptor beta chains from one sample, sequenced in a study of T-cell memory formation after mild COVID-19. A single record per CDR3 protein comes from TCRdb applying MiXCR to the 5' RACE reads. The sample holds roughly 150,000 distinct CDR3 sequences, approximately 14% seen once. Specimen: PBMCs or a T cell subset sorted from them (not recorded which). The receptors were gathered from an adult woman who had mild COVID-19 (a few samples of this study predate the infection). Cell type and time point are not known. CDR3s include the opening cysteine and the closing phenylalanine or tryptophan. Fields, in order: CDR3 length, clone size, V gene, D gene, J gene, CDR3 protein, CDR3 DNA. D genes are given only for firm matches. Rows give clone size only sometimes, using once, few, many, or a class for an expanded clone.

cdr3_length: 11
clone_size: -
v_call: TRBV30
d_call: -
j_call: TRBJ2-7
cdr3_aa: CAWSEGGEQYF
cdr3_nt: TGTGCCTGGAGCGAGGGTGGCGAGCAGTACTTC

cdr3_length: 15
clone_size: many
v_call: TRBV29-1
d_call: TRBD1
j_call: TRBJ2-3
cdr3_aa: CSVPPDRGLLDTQYF
cdr3_nt: TGCAGCGTTCCGCCGGACAGGGGGTTATTAGATACGCAGTATTTT

cdr3_length: 15
clone_size: -
v_call: TRBV7-2
d_call: -
j_call: TRBJ1-1
cdr3_aa: CASSYQQGTNTEAFF
cdr3_nt: TGTGCCAGCAGCTATCAACAGGGTACGAACACTGAAGCTTTCTTT

cdr3_length: 15
clone_size: -
v_call: TRBV20-1
d_call: TRBD1
j_call: TRBJ2-4
cdr3_aa: CSANRQGLAKNIQYF
cdr3_nt: TGCAGTGCTAACAGACAGGGTCTAGCCAAAAACATTCAGTACTTC

cdr3_length: 17
clone_size: many
v_call: TRBV7-9
d_call: TRBD2
j_call: TRBJ2-3
cdr3_aa: CASSFILAGGFTDTQYF
cdr3_nt: TGTGCCAGCAGCTTCATACTAGCGGGGGGATTCACAGATACGCAGTATTTT

cdr3_length: 15
clone_size: -
v_call: TRBV30
d_call: TRBD2
j_call: TRBJ2-1
cdr3_aa: CAGQTSSGGPGEQFF
cdr3_nt: TGTGCCGGACAAACCTCTAGCGGGGGGCCGGGTGAGCAGTTCTTC

cdr3_length: 15
clone_size: -
v_call: TRBV13
d_call: -
j_call: TRBJ1-5
cdr3_aa: CASSLGPGLIQPQHF
cdr3_nt: TGTGCCAGCAGCTTAGGTCCAGGGCTGATTCAGCCCCAGCATTTT

cdr3_length: 12
clone_size: -
v_call: TRBV12-3/TRBV12-4
d_call: TRBD1
j_call: TRBJ2-1
cdr3_aa: CASSQPGTGGFF
cdr3_nt: TGTGCCAGCAGCCAACCCGGGACAGGCGGGTTCTTC

cdr3_length: 15
clone_size: -
v_call: TRBV12-3/TRBV12-4
d_call: -
j_call: TRBJ2-5
cdr3_aa: CASSPGRVYQETQYF
cdr3_nt: TGTGCCAGCAGTCCGGGACGAGTGTACCAAGAGACCCAGTACTTC

cdr3_length: 18
clone_size: few
v_call: TRBV27
d_call: TRBD2
j_call: TRBJ2-1
cdr3_aa: CASSPLAGVGGVYNEQFF
cdr3_nt: TGTGCCAGCAGTCCCCTGGCGGGAGTAGGTGGGGTTTACAATGAGCAGTTCTTC

cdr3_length: 15
clone_size: -
v_call: TRBV6-5
d_call: TRBD2
j_call: TRBJ2-7
cdr3_aa: CASSAGLALAYEQYF
cdr3_nt: TGTGCCAGCAGCGCCGGACTAGCGCTTGCCTACGAGCAGTACTTC

cdr3_length: 14
clone_size: few
v_call: TRBV24-1
d_call: TRBD1
j_call: TRBJ2-5
cdr3_aa: CATSDPGGWETQYF
cdr3_nt: TGTGCCACCAGTGATCCAGGGGGCTGGGAGACCCAGTACTTC

cdr3_length: 14
clone_size: many
v_call: TRBV5-1
d_call: -
j_call: TRBJ2-5
cdr3_aa: CASSYGALQETQYF
cdr3_nt: TGCGCCAGCAGCTACGGGGCCCTACAAGAGACCCAGTACTTC

cdr3_length: 13
clone_size: few
v_call: TRBV12-3/TRBV12-4
d_call: -
j_call: TRBJ1-5
cdr3_aa: CASSLVSNQPQHF
cdr3_nt: TGTGCCAGCAGTTTAGTGAGCAATCAGCCCCAGCATTTT

cdr3_length: 18
clone_size: many
v_call: TRBV4-1
d_call: TRBD2
j_call: TRBJ2-1
cdr3_aa: CASSQEGLAGSPYNEQFF
cdr3_nt: TGCGCCAGCAGCCAAGAAGGGCTAGCGGGGAGCCCTTACAATGAGCAGTTCTTC

cdr3_length: 14
clone_size: few
v_call: TRBV5-1
d_call: -
j_call: TRBJ2-5
cdr3_aa: CASSPGQRGETQYF
cdr3_nt: TGCGCCAGCAGCCCGGGACAGCGGGGGGAGACCCAGTACTTC

cdr3_length: 15
clone_size: -
v_call: TRBV9
d_call: -
j_call: TRBJ1-1
cdr3_aa: CASSVVGQGDTEAFF
cdr3_nt: TGTGCCAGCAGCGTAGTTGGTCAGGGAGACACTGAAGCTTTCTTT

cdr3_length: 15
clone_size: few
v_call: TRBV7-9
d_call: TRBD2
j_call: TRBJ2-7
cdr3_aa: CASSFSGGSGHEQYF
cdr3_nt: TGTGCCAGCAGCTTTTCGGGAGGGTCTGGGCACGAGCAGTACTTC

cdr3_length: 13
clone_size: -
v_call: TRBV29-1
d_call: -
j_call: TRBJ2-7
cdr3_aa: CSVVETGSYEQYF
cdr3_nt: TGCAGCGTTGTCGAGACAGGTTCCTACGAGCAGTACTTC

cdr3_length: 17
clone_size: -
v_call: TRBV13
d_call: -
j_call: TRBJ1-5
cdr3_aa: CASSYRSGEEGNQPQHF
cdr3_nt: TGTGCCAGCAGCTACCGATCGGGGGAGGAGGGCAATCAGCCCCAGCATTTT

cdr3_length: 15
clone_size: few
v_call: TRBV6-5
d_call: TRBD2
j_call: TRBJ2-7
cdr3_aa: CASSYKAGGRVEQYF
cdr3_nt: TGTGCCAGCAGTTACAAGGCGGGAGGGAGGGTCGAGCAGTACTTC

cdr3_length: 14
clone_size: many
v_call: TRBV12-3/TRBV12-4
d_call: -
j_call: TRBJ2-7
cdr3_aa: CASSFDGSDYEQYF
cdr3_nt: TGTGCCAGCAGTTTTGACGGATCGGACTACGAGCAGTACTTC

cdr3_length: 12
clone_size: -
v_call: TRBV28
d_call: -
j_call: TRBJ2-5
cdr3_aa: CASSDRRETQYF
cdr3_nt: TGTGCCAGCAGTGATAGACGGGAGACCCAGTACTTC

cdr3_length: 13
clone_size: few
v_call: TRBV6-2/TRBV6-3
d_call: -
j_call: TRBJ2-7
cdr3_aa: CASSSALSYEQYF
cdr3_nt: TGTGCCAGCAGTTCCGCGCTCTCCTACGAGCAGTACTTC

cdr3_length: 12
clone_size: -
v_call: TRBV11-1
d_call: -
j_call: TRBJ2-3
cdr3_aa: CASSLYSDTQYF
cdr3_nt: TGTGCCAGCAGCTTATACTCTGATACGCAGTATTTT

cdr3_length: 16
clone_size: -
v_call: TRBV24-1
d_call: TRBD1
j_call: TRBJ2-2
cdr3_aa: CATSDSGQGASGELFF
cdr3_nt: TGTGCCACCAGTGATTCCGGACAGGGGGCTTCCGGGGAGCTGTTTTTT

cdr3_length: 16
clone_size: -
v_call: TRBV20-1
d_call: TRBD2
j_call: TRBJ2-1
cdr3_aa: CSAREPLAGGYNEQFF
cdr3_nt: TGCAGTGCTAGAGAACCCCTAGCGGGGGGCTACAATGAGCAGTTCTTC

cdr3_length: 15
clone_size: few
v_call: TRBV2
d_call: -
j_call: TRBJ1-1
cdr3_aa: CASSDPGLAERGAFF
cdr3_nt: TGTGCCAGCAGTGACCCGGGCCTCGCGGAACGGGGGGCTTTCTTT

cdr3_length: 15
clone_size: many
v_call: TRBV5-1
d_call: -
j_call: TRBJ1-6
cdr3_aa: CASKFGPGDNSPLHF
cdr3_nt: TGCGCCAGCAAATTTGGTCCCGGAGATAATTCACCCCTCCACTTT